Presented here are 5 T cell receptor beta chains from one specimen sequenced in a study of blood T cell repertoires in COVID-19. Profiling relied on immunoSEQ multiplex PCR, and the TCRdb table lists in-frame clones only, not all of them. The table records over 200,000 clones, about 84% of them present only once. Sequencing was performed on peripheral blood. These receptors were collected from a woman over 75 with acute or convalescent COVID-19.

The rearrangement uses TRBV5-4 and TRBJ2-1; D is possibly TRBD1 (5 bases). This CDR3 has 16 amino acids. The germline gives CDR1 SGHNT, CDR2 YYREEE (reference sequence). Between the trimmed V and J ends, which lost 1 base and 8 bases, there was a span of 19 bases. The CDR3 sequence: CASSLSLVGVGDEQFF. CDR3 sequence (DNA): TGTGCCAGCAGCTTGTCTCTGGTAGGGGTTGGGGATGAGCAGTTCTTC.

In this sample, this clone turned up once. The chain links TRBV19 to TRBJ1-1; D gene uncertain. From germline, CDR1 is LNHDA and CDR2 SQIVND (reference sequence). V was clipped by 3 bases and J by 1 base, with 9 bases between them. CDR3 length equals 14 residues. The CDR3 loop is CASSINSRNTEAFF. The CDR3 DNA is TGTGCCAGTAGTATTAACAGCAGGAACACTGAAGCTTTCTTT.

V usage is TRBV6-6 and J usage is TRBJ2-5; 13 bases map to TRBD2. The CDR3 length is 16 residues. V shed 5 bases and J 2 bases; nucleotides not matched to a gene: 5. Germline V gene sequence: CDR1 MNHNY, CDR2 SVGAGI (reference sequence). CDR3 in DNA: TGTGCCAGCAGTCGACCGGGACTAGCGGGGCAAGAGACCCAGTACTTC. This translates into CASSRPGLAGQETQYF.

The rearrangement links TRBV6-1 to TRBJ1-2; TRBD1 agrees at 10 bases. The CDR3 loop spans 15 amino acids. Germline values: CDR1 MNHNS, CDR2 SASEGT. With V trimmed by 2 bases and J by 4 bases, 4 bases remained unmatched. The CDR3 coding sequence is TGTGCCAGCAGTGAAAGGGGACAGGGGCTCTATGGCTACACCTTC. Protein: CASSERGQGLYGYTF.

The chain couples TRBV27 to TRBJ2-3, with TRBD2 matching 13 bases. V shed 4 bases, J shed 2 bases, and the junction held 3 bases outside the gene matches. Looked up from germline, CDR1 is MNHEY and CDR2 is SMNVEV (reference sequence). The CDR3 spans 16 residues. In nucleotides, the CDR3 is TGTGCCAGCAGTTCGACTAGCGGGGGGTACACAGATACGCAGTATTTT. Its translation: CASSSTSGGYTDTQYF.